This entry features one T cell receptor beta chain sequence. The data were taken from a study of blood T cell repertoires in COVID-19. Study at large: Whether acute or convalescent, the COVID-19 samples came from the United States, Italy and Spain.

Participants were placed into cohorts based on the clinical history they reported. Cohort 3 recovered donors had two negative PCRs, clearance, or symptom resolution. The data were produced by immunoSEQ multiplex PCR, yet TCRdb's version contains in-frame clones alone and is incomplete. The repertoire holds roughly 290,000 clones, with approximately 85% as singletons. Germline V CDR1 and CDR2: SNHLY, FYNNEI. CDR3 length: 12 residues. Trimming left V 3 bases short and J 5 bases short, with 7 bases between. The source is a woman aged 25 to 39 who had recovered from COVID-19. The source material was PBMCs or T cells enriched from blood (not recorded which). V and J are TRBV2 and TRBJ1-2; no firm D call. Written as DNA, the CDR3 is TGTGCCAGCAGTGAGAAGCCTTATGGCTACACCTTC. Translation gives CASSEKPYGYTF. The entire variable domain, with the rest obtained from reference TRBV2 and TRBJ1-2, is as follows: EPEVTQTPSHQVTQMGQEVILRCVPISNHLYFYWYRQILGQKVEFLVSFYNNEISEKSEIFDDQFSVERPDGSNFTLKIRSTKLEDSAMYFCASSEKPYGYTFGSGTRLTVV.